The clone carrying this T cell receptor (beta chain) was seen more than once but under ten times. Its antigen remains unidentified. The CDR3 is 13 residues long. Germline CDR1 LNHDA, CDR2 SQIVND (reference sequence). The trim removed 6 bases at V and 5 bases at J, leaving 3 bases unmatched. The data are from a study of T cell repertoires in cytomegalovirus infection. Study-level points and caveats: Within the response measured ex vivo, HLA-C-restricted CMV-specific TCR beta clonotypes were dominant.

TCRdb recomputed calls from the reads with MiXCR, one row per CDR3 protein. The data hold roughly 800,000 distinct CDR3 sequences, with almost 30% observed a single time. The source of this sequence is a human donor in good health (CMV status not recorded). Some clones in this sample may be carry-over from other donors' samples. Material: cultured CD8+ T cells from PBMCs, obtained from culture after CMV antigen stimulation. This chain uses TRBV19 with TRBJ1-5; 8 bases line up with TRBD1. The CDR3 spells CASSTGGYQPQHF. DNA for the CDR3: TGTGCCAGTAGCACAGGGGGATATCAGCCCCAGCATTTT.